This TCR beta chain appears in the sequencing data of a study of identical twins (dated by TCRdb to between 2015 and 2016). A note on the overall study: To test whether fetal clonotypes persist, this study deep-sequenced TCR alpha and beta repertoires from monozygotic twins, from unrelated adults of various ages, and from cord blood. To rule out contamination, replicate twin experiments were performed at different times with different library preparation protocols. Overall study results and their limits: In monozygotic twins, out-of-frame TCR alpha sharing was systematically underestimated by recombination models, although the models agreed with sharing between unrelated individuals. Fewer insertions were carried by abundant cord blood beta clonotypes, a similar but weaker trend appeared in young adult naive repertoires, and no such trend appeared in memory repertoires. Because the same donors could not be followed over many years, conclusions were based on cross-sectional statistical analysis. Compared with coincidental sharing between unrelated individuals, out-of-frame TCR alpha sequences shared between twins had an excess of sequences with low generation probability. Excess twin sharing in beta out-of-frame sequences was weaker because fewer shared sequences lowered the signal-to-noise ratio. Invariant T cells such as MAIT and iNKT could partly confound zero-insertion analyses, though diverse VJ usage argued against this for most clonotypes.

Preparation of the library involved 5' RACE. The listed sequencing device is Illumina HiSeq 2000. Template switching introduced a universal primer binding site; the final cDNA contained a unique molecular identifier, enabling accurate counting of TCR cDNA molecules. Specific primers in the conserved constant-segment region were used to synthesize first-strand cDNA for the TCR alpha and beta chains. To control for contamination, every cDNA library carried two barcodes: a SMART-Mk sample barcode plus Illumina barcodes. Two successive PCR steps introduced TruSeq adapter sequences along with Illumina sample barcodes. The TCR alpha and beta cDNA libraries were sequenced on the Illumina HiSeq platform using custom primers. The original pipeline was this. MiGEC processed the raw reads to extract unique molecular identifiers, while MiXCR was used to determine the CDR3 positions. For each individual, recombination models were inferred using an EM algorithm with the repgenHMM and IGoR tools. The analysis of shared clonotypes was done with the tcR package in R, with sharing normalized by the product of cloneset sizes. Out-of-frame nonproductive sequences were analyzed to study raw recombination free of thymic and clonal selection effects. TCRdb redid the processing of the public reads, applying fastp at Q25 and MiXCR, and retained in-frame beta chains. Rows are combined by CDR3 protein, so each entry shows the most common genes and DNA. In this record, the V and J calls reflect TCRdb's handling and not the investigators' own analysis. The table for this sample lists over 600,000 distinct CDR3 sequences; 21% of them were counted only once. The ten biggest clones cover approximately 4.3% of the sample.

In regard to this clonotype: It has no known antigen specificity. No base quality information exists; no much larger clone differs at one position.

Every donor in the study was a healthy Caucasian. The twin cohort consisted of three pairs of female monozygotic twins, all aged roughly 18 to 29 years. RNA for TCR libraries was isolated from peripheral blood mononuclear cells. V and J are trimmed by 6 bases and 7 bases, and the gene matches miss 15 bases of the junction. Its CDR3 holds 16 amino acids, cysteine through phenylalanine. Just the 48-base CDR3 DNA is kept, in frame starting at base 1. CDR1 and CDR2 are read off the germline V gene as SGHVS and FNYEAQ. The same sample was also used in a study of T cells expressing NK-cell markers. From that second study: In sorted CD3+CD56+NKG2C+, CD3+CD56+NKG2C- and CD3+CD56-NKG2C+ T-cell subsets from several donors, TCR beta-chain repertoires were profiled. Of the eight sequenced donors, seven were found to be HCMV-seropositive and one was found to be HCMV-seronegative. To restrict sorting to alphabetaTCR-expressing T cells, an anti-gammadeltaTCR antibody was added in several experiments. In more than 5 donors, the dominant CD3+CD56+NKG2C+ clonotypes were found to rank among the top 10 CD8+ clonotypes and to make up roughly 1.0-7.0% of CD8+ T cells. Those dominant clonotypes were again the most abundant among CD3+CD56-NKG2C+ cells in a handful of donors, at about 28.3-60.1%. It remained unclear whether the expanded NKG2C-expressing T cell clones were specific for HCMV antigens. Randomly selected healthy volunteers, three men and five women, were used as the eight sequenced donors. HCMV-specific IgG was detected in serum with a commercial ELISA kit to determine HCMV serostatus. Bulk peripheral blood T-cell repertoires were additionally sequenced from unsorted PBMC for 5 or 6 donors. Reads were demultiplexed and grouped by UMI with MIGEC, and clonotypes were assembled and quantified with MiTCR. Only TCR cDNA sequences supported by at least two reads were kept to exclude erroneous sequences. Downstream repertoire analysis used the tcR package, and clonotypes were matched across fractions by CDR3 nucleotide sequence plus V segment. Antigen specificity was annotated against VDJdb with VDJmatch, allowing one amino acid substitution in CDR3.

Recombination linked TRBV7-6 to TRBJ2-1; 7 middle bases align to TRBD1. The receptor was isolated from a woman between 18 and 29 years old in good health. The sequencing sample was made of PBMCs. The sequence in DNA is TGTGCCAGCAGACCCGGGACAGATCGGGCCCAGAATGAGCAGTTCTTC. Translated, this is CASRPGTDRAQNEQFF. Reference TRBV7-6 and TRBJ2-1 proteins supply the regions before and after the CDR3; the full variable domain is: GAGVSQSPRYKVTKRGQDVALRCDPISGHVSLYWYRQALGQGPEFLTYFNYEAQQDKSGLPNDRFSAERPEGSISTLTIQRTEQRDSAMYRCASRPGTDRAQNEQFFGPGTRLTVL.